This TCR beta chain was recovered during a study of regulatory T cells in long-lasting Graves disease. Study-wide results and caveats: Persistent disease exhibited a predilection for TRBV28, TRBJ1-2 and TRBJ2-5.

V was pared by 4 bases and J by 7 bases, with 3 bases of the junction left unmatched. CDR1 and CDR2 from the germline V gene are GTSNPN and SVGIG (reference sequence). This CDR3 is built from 11 residues. In this sample, this clonotype turned up many times. Its specificity is not known. Assembly of TCR beta libraries relied on iRepertoire HTBI primers together with Arm-PCR of CDR3 regions. TCRdb called the multiplex PCR reads again in MiXCR, with one record for every CDR3 protein. Among roughly 430,000 distinct CDR3 sequences listed, about a sixth were seen once. Documented time point: newly diagnosed GD, antithyroid drugs for less than 3 months. The TCR library was made from RNA extracted from PBMCs. It was by American Thyroid Association guidelines that Graves' disease was diagnosed. These same records also appear under a second study, on T cells in Graves' hyperthyroidism and ophthalmopathy. That work contributes: In the analysis, a 13 V-J model separated ophthalmopathy from stable hyperthyroidism.

The gene calls are TRBV30 and TRBJ2-7; 8 bases are shared with TRBD1. The receptor was isolated from a woman aged 25 to 39 with Graves disease. The sample here was peripheral blood mononuclear cells (PBMCs), taken at new diagnosis, from a patient treated with antithyroid drugs. CDR3 in DNA: TGTGCCTGGACTTACAGGGGGGAGCAGTACTTC. Protein product: CAWTYRGEQYF.